These 28 T cell receptor beta chains share one sample of origin, sequenced in a study of CD8 T cells in Susac syndrome. RNA totalling roughly 0.45 to 1 ug underwent reverse transcription with random hexamers. In TCRdb, the immunoSEQ multiplex PCR reads were re-called with MiXCR into one record per CDR3 protein. The data hold about 130,000 distinct CDR3 sequences, with 90% to 95% observed a single time. Sequencing was carried out using CD4+ T cells from PBMCs. The source is a human donor in good health.

The chain couples TRBV6-5 to TRBJ2-3; TRBD1 matches 8 bases. Germline assignment: CDR1 MNHEY and CDR2 SVGAGI. Germline trimming cut 2 bases from V and 2 bases from J; bases unmatched to any gene: 9. The CDR3 loop spans 17 amino acids. As DNA, the CDR3 is TGTGCCAGCAGTTACGACTGGCGACAGGGGCTCACAGATACGCAGTATTTT. It translates to CASSYDWRQGLTDTQYF.

V is TRBV6-6 and J is TRBJ2-3; 10 positions match TRBD2. The V gene's germline CDR1 is MNHNY and CDR2 SVGAGI (reference sequence). Trimming removed 7 bases from V and 7 bases from J; junction bases left unmatched: 8. CDR3 length: 14 amino acids. CDR3 in DNA: TGTGCCAGCACGGCTAGCGGGAGTATGAATACGCAGTATTTT. Amino acids: CASTASGSMNTQYF.

The CDR3 bases are TGTGCCAGCACCATTTCGTGGGGCCAAAATCAGCCCCAGCATTTT. Protein: CASTISWGQNQPQHF. V gene TRBV12-3 or TRBV12-4 combines with J gene TRBJ1-5; perhaps TRBD1 as D (5 bases). The CDR3 runs 15 residues. V was cut by 7 bases and J by 4 bases, with 17 bases left in between.

J is TRBJ2-7 and V is TRBV18; D is tentatively TRBD1 or TRBD2 (5 bases each). CDR3 length: 13 amino acids. CDR1 KGHSH and CDR2 LQKENI come from the germline V gene. With 5 bases removed from V and 1 base from J, the gap between germline ends came to 9 bases. The DNA of the CDR3 is TGTGCCAGCTCAACAGGACTGTCCTACGAGCAGTACTTC. This codes for CASSTGLSYEQYF.

The V gene is TRBV29-1, the J gene TRBJ2-3; 10 bases fit TRBD2. This CDR3 comprises 14 residues. Germline CDR1 and CDR2: SQVTM and ANQGSEA. The J segment lost 3 bases and the V segment lost 6 bases, leaving 6 bases of the junction unmatched. The DNA of the CDR3 is TGCAGCGTCCGACTAGCGGGCCGAACAGATACGCAGTATTTT. Translating gives CSVRLAGRTDTQYF.

The sample holds one count of this clonotype. The rearrangement links TRBV7-6 to TRBJ1-2; D not certain. The CDR3 is made up of 16 amino acids. CDR1 SGHVS and CDR2 FNYEAQ come from the germline V gene. With 1 base removed from V and 3 bases from J, the gap between germline ends came to 15 bases. CDR3 DNA sequence: TGTGCCAGCAGCTTAGAGGCGGGTCTCGTACACTATGGCTACACCTTC. It codes for CASSLEAGLVHYGYTF. The whole variable domain, remainder taken from reference TRBV7-6 and TRBJ1-2, is GAGVSQSPRYKVTKRGQDVALRCDPISGHVSLYWYRQALGQGPEFLTYFNYEAQQDKSGLPNDRFSAERPEGSISTLTIQRTEQRDSAMYRCASSLEAGLVHYGYTFGSGTRLTVV.

The chain uses TRBV28 and TRBJ2-7; 7 bases match TRBD1. Per the germline V gene, CDR1 is MDHEN and CDR2 is SYDVKM. V lost 7 bases and J lost 2; bases outside the gene matches: 5. This CDR3 contains 13 residues. The CDR3 DNA reads as TGTGCCAGCATGAGAGGGACAGCCTACGAGCAGTACTTC. Residues: CASMRGTAYEQYF.

This rearrangement joins TRBV6-6 to TRBJ2-6; D is unclear. The length of the CDR3 is 14 residues. V lost 1 base, J lost 2 bases, and 3 bases lay in between. CDR1 is MNHNY, CDR2 SVGAGI, per germline (reference sequence). The CDR3 is CASSYFPGANVLTF. In nucleotides, the CDR3 is TGTGCCAGCAGTTACTTTCCTGGGGCCAACGTCCTGACTTTC.

The chain carries TRBV20-1 and TRBJ1-5; D might be TRBD1 (5 bases). Per the germline V gene, CDR1 is DFQATT and CDR2 is SNEGSKA (reference sequence). The ends were cut back, 1 base at V and 5 bases at J, with 15 bases in the middle. The CDR3 loop spans 15 amino acids. The CDR3 sequence: CSARGDPSRDQPQHF. The CDR3 nucleotides read TGCAGTGCTAGAGGGGACCCTTCCCGCGATCAGCCCCAGCATTTT.

The chain couples TRBV6-5 to TRBJ2-1; D is unresolved. The CDR3 is 15 residues long. Germline V gives CDR1 MNHEY, CDR2 SVGAGI. With 3 bases removed from V and 5 bases from J, the gap between germline ends came to 14 bases. The CDR3 protein is CASSYSRTENNEQFF. CDR3 in DNA: TGTGCCAGCAGTTATTCACGAACGGAAAACAATGAGCAGTTCTTC.

The chain links TRBV5-1 to TRBJ2-7; tentative D call: TRBD1 (6 bases). V lost 7 bases and J 3 bases, leaving 14 bases between the germline ends. The CDR3 is 13 amino acids. Germline CDR1 and CDR2: SGHRS and YFSETQ. The CDR3 sequence: CASRGQLGYEQYF. DNA for the CDR3: TGCGCCAGCCGTGGACAGTTAGGCTACGAGCAGTACTTC.

This chain joins TRBV29-1 and TRBJ2-5; the match to TRBD2 covers 7 bases. Losses at the gene ends were 6 bases for V and 7 bases for J; bases not matched to a gene: 5. The V gene's germline CDR1 is SQVTM and CDR2 ANQGSEA. The CDR3 contains 11 residues. CDR3 in amino acids: CSVLGGGTQYF. The CDR3 DNA is TGCAGCGTCCTTGGGGGGGGGACCCAGTACTTC.

V usage is TRBV24-1 and J usage is TRBJ2-4; a weak D match, TRBD1 (6 bases). The CDR3 has 14 amino acids. The V gene's germline CDR1 is KGHDR and CDR2 SFDVKD. Trimming pared 5 bases from V and 7 bases from J, leaving 14 bases between. The CDR3 DNA follows: TGTGCCACCAGTGTTGGCGCCGGACAGAACATTCAGTACTTC. Translation gives CATSVGAGQNIQYF.

The chain joins TRBV7-2 to TRBJ2-3, with TRBD2 matching over 8 bases. CDR1 is SGHTA and CDR2 is FQGNSA in the germline V gene. V shed 1 base, J shed 5 bases, and the junction held 5 bases outside the gene matches. There are 15 residues in the CDR3. The CDR3 loop reads CASSLVASGQDTQYF. For the CDR3, the DNA is TGTGCCAGCAGCTTAGTTGCTAGCGGGCAAGATACGCAGTATTTT. Together with reference TRBV7-2 and TRBJ2-3, the CDR3 gives the full variable domain: GAGVSQSPSNKVTEKGKDVELRCDPISGHTALYWYRQSLGQGLEFLIYFQGNSAPDKSGLPSDRFSAERTGGSVSTLTIQRTQQEDSAVYLCASSLVASGQDTQYFGPGTRLTVL.

This sequence joins TRBV14 and TRBJ2-1, with D maybe TRBD2 (6 bases). Trimming pared 4 bases from V and 4 bases from J, leaving 14 bases between. CDR1 SGHDN and CDR2 FVKESK come from the germline V gene. CDR3 size: 15 residues. The CDR3 coding sequence is TGTGCCAGCAGCCCCCAGGGAGGAAATTACAATGAGCAGTTCTTC. This translates into CASSPQGGNYNEQFF.

V usage is TRBV12-3 or TRBV12-4 and J usage is TRBJ2-7, with TRBD2 identical over 11 bases. This CDR3 contains 16 residues. V shed 4 bases and J 1 base; nucleotides not matched to a gene: 6. CDR3 residues: CASSSVLAGVSYEQYF. The CDR3 nucleotides are TGTGCCAGCAGTTCGGTACTAGCGGGAGTGTCCTACGAGCAGTACTTC.

The chain is built from TRBV25-1 and TRBJ2-1; the match to TRBD2 covers 16 bases. The trim removed 4 bases at V and 10 bases at J, leaving 7 bases unmatched. The CDR3 has 16 amino acids. Germline V gives CDR1 MGHDK, CDR2 SYGVNS. The CDR3 is CASSGQPGLAGGEQFF. DNA for the CDR3: TGTGCCAGCAGTGGGCAACCGGGACTAGCGGGGGGGGAGCAGTTCTTC.

This sequence joins TRBV2 and TRBJ1-5; D gene unclear. The germline V gene has CDR1 SNHLY and CDR2 FYNNEI. The V and J ends lost 3 bases and 4 bases respectively, with 10 bases between them. This CDR3 is built from 14 residues. The CDR3 DNA follows: TGTGCCAGCAGTGAGAGTTCGGGGAATCAGCCCCAGCATTTT. It codes for CASSESSGNQPQHF.

The V and J genes are TRBV15 and TRBJ2-6; 7 nucleotides agree with TRBD1. Germline CDR1 is LNHNV and CDR2 is YYDKDF (reference sequence). The V segment lost 2 bases and the J segment 0 bases; nucleotides outside the gene matches: 4. This CDR3 is 17 amino acids long. This CDR3 reads CATSRTGQISGANVLTF. The CDR3 DNA is TGTGCCACCAGCAGAACGGGACAGATCTCTGGGGCCAACGTCCTGACTTTC.

J is TRBJ2-6 and V is TRBV11-2; 9 bases align to TRBD1. The CDR3 totals 17 residues. Germline V gene lookup returns CDR1 SGHAT and CDR2 FQNNGV. Trimming removed 5 bases from V and 4 bases from J; junction bases left unmatched: 9. CDR3 sequence reads: CASSRTGGAFGANVLTF. CDR3 DNA: TGTGCCAGCAGCCGTACAGGGGGCGCCTTCGGGGCCAACGTCCTGACTTTC.

Here the CDR3 DNA reads TGTGCCAGCAAGTGGACTAGCTTATTAGGCTTGCAGTTCTTC. It codes for CASKWTSLLGLQFF. The chain has TRBV2 and TRBJ2-1, with TRBD2 matching over 8 bases. The ends lost 7 bases at V and 12 bases at J; junction bases unmatched: 14. The CDR3 is made up of 14 amino acids. Germline CDR1 and CDR2: SNHLY and FYNNEI. Variable domain in full (rest from reference TRBV2 and TRBJ2-1): EPEVTQTPSHQVTQMGQEVILRCVPISNHLYFYWYRQILGQKVEFLVSFYNNEISEKSEIFDDQFSVERPDGSNFTLKIRSTKLEDSAMYFCASKWTSLLGLQFFGPGTRLTVL.

The CDR3 is CSVERGRGGAGGEQYF. CDR3 bases: TGCAGCGTTGAGAGGGGAAGAGGGGGCGCCGGCGGCGAGCAGTACTTC. The chain combines TRBV29-1 with TRBJ2-7, with TRBD1 identical over 7 bases. Germline values: CDR1 SQVTM, CDR2 ANQGSEA. The CDR3 is made up of 16 amino acids. Germline trimming cut 3 bases from V and 6 bases from J; bases unmatched to any gene: 17.

This chain uses TRBV4-1 with TRBJ2-6; D is undetermined. The CDR3 sequence is 15 residues long. The germline V and J ends were trimmed by 1 base and 1 base, with 5 bases remaining between them. CDR1 is MGHRA and CDR2 is YSYEKL in the germline V gene. The chain's CDR3 is CASSQGASGANVLTF. The CDR3, as DNA: TGCGCCAGCAGCCAAGGAGCGTCTGGGGCCAACGTCCTGACTTTC.

The chain has TRBV6-5 and TRBJ2-1, with a weak D call TRBD1 (6 bases). The CDR3 consists of 14 residues. Between the trimmed V and J ends, which lost 5 bases and 6 bases, there was a span of 14 bases. Looked up from germline, CDR1 is MNHEY and CDR2 is SVGAGI. CDR3 residues: CASSRGTRTNEQFF. Written as DNA, the CDR3 is TGTGCCAGCAGTAGGGGGACGAGGACCAATGAGCAGTTCTTC.

V is TRBV5-1 and J is TRBJ2-1; 9 bases match TRBD2. J was trimmed by 2 bases and V by 0 bases; bases with no gene match: 0. The length of the CDR3 is 15 residues. Per germline, CDR1 SGHRS and CDR2 YFSETQ. CDR3 nucleotides: TGCGCCAGCAGCTTGGGCGGGGGGGCCTACAATGAGCAGTTCTTC. Its translation is CASSLGGGAYNEQFF.

V and J are TRBV7-2 and TRBJ2-1; 9 bases are shared with TRBD2. Losses at the gene ends were 2 bases for V and 5 bases for J; bases not matched to a gene: 4. The length of the CDR3 is 15 residues. The germline gives CDR1 SGHTA, CDR2 FQGNSA. The CDR3 coding sequence is TGTGCCAGCAGCTTAATAGCGGGAGCCGACAATGAGCAGTTCTTC. Translated, it gives CASSLIAGADNEQFF.

The chain recombines TRBV7-9 with TRBJ2-3, with TRBD1 as a possible D gene (5 bases). The germline V and J ends were trimmed by 5 bases and 4 bases, with 16 bases remaining between them. The CDR3 covers 15 residues. The germline CDR1 and CDR2 sequences are SEHNR and FQNEAQ (reference sequence). CDR3: CASSPRQIFADTQYF. The CDR3 bases are TGTGCCAGCAGCCCAAGACAGATCTTTGCAGATACGCAGTATTTT.

This clonotype has only a few counts. The chain has TRBV19 and TRBJ2-6, with D possibly matching TRBD1 (5 bases). The germline CDR1 and CDR2 sequences are LNHDA and SQIVND (reference sequence). The V end was cut by 5 bases, the J end by 2 bases, with 7 bases between. The CDR3 runs 14 residues. CDR3 DNA sequence: TGTGCCAGTAGTCAGGGTACTGGGGCCAACGTCCTGACTTTC. The encoded protein is CASSQGTGANVLTF.